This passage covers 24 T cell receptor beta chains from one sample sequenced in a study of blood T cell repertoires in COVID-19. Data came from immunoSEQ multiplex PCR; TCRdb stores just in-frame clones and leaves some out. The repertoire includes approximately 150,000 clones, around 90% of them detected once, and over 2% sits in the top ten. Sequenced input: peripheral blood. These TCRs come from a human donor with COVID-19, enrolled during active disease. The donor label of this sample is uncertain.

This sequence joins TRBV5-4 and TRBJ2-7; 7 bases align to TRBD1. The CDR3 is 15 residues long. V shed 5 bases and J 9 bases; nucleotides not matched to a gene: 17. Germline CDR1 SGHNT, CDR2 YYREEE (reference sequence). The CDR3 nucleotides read TGTGCCAGCAGACGAGACAGGGACGGCTTATCCGGGCAGTACTTC. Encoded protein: CASRRDRDGLSGQYF.

As DNA, the CDR3 is TGTGCCTGGAGGCCGGGAGGGAGCTCCTACGAGCAGTACTTC. As protein: CAWRPGGSSYEQYF. The J gene is TRBJ2-7, the V gene TRBV30; TRBD2 agrees at 8 bases. Germline-derived CDR1 and CDR2 are GTSNPN and SVGIG (reference sequence). The CDR3 contains 14 residues. V trimming: 3 bases; J trimming: 0 bases; junction bases outside the gene matches: 4.

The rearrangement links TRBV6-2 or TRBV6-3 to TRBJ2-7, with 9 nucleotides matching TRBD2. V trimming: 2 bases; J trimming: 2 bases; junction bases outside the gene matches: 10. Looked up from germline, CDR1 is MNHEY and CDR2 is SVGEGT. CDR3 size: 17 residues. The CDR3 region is CASSYPEGSGSPYEQYF. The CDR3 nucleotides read TGTGCCAGCAGTTACCCCGAGGGTAGCGGGAGCCCCTACGAGCAGTACTTC.

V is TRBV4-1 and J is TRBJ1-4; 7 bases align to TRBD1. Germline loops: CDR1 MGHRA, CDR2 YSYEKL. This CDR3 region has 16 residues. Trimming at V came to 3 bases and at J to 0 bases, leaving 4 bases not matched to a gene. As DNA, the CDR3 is TGCGCCAGCAGCCACGGGACAGATTCAACTAATGAAAAACTGTTTTTT. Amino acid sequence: CASSHGTDSTNEKLFF.

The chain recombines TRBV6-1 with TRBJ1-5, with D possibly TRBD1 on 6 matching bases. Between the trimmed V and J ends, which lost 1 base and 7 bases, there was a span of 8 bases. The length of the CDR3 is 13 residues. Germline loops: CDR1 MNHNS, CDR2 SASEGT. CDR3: CASSEGRGQPQHF. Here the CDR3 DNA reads TGTGCCAGCAGTGAAGGCAGGGGACAGCCCCAGCATTTT.

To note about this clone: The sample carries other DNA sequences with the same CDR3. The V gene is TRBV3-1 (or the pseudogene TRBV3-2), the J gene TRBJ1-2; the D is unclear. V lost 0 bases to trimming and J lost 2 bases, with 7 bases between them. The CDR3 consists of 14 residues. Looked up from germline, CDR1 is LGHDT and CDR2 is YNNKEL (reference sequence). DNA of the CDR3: TGTGCCAGCAGCCAAGAAGGAGGGAACTATGGCTACACCTTC. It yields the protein CASSQEGGNYGYTF.

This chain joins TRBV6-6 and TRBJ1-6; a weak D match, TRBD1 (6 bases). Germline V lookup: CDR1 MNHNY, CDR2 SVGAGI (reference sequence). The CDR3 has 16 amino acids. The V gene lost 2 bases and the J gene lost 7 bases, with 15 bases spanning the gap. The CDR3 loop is CASSYGQGIKNSPLHF. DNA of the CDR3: TGTGCCAGCAGTTACGGCCAGGGGATTAAGAATTCACCCCTCCACTTT.

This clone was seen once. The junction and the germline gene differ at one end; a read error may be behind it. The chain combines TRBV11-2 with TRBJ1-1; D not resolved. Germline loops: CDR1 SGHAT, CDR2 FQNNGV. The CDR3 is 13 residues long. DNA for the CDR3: TGTGCCACCAGCCTCGTTTCGAACACTGAAGCTTTCTTT. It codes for CATSLVSNTEAFF.

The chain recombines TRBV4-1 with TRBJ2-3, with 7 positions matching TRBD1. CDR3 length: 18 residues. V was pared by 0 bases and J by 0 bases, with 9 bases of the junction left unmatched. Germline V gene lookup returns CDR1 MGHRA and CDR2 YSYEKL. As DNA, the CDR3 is TGCGCCAGCAGCCAAGAGTATAGGGGGCCGACTAGCACAGATACGCAGTATTTT. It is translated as CASSQEYRGPTSTDTQYF.

The CDR3 sequence is CAISEGTGAFYEQYF. The CDR3 DNA follows: TGTGCCATCAGTGAAGGGACAGGGGCCTTCTACGAGCAGTACTTC. This rearrangement joins TRBV10-3 to TRBJ2-7, with 10 bases fitting TRBD1. V lost 3 bases, J lost 3 bases, and 5 bases stayed unmatched. Germline CDR1 ENHRY, CDR2 SYGVKD. The CDR3 is 15 residues long.

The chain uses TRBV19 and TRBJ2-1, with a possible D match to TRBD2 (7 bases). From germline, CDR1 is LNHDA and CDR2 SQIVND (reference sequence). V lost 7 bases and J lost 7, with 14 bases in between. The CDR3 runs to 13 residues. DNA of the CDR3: TGTGCCAGTACCCCCGCGGGGGCTAATGAGCAGTTCTTC. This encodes CASTPAGANEQFF. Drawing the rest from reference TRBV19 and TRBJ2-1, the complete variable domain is DGGITQSPKYLFRKEGQNVTLSCEQNLNHDAMYWYRQDPGQGLRLIYYSQIVNDFQKGDIAEGYSVSREKKESFPLTVTSAQKNPTAFYLCASTPAGANEQFFGPGTRLTVL.

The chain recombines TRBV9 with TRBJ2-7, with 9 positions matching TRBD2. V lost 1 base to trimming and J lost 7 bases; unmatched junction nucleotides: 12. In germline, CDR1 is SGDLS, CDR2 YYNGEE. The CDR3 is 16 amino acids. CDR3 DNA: TGTGCCAGCAGCGTACAAGCTAGCGGGGCCATTACAGAGCAGTACTTC. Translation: CASSVQASGAITEQYF.

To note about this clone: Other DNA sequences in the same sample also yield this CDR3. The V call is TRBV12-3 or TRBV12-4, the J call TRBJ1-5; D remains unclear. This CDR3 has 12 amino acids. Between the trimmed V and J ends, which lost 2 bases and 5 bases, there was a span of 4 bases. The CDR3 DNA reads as TGTGCCAGCAGTTTACGAGATCAGCCCCAGCATTTT. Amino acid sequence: CASSLRDQPQHF.

This chain's CDR3 is CASSRPGLGTYEQYF. The CDR3 DNA is TGTGCCAGCTCACGACCGGGACTGGGAACCTACGAGCAGTACTTC. V is TRBV18 and J is TRBJ2-7; possibly TRBD2 for D (6 bases). V was cut by 4 bases and J by 2 bases, with 15 bases left in between. Germline CDR1 reads KGHSH; CDR2 reads LQKENI. The CDR3 has 15 amino acids. Drawing the rest from reference TRBV18 and TRBJ2-7, the complete variable domain is NAGVMQNPRHLVRRRGQEARLRCSPMKGHSHVYWYRQLPEEGLKFMVYLQKENIIDESGMPKERFSAEFPKEGPSILRIQQVVRGDSAAYFCASSRPGLGTYEQYFGPGTRLTVT.

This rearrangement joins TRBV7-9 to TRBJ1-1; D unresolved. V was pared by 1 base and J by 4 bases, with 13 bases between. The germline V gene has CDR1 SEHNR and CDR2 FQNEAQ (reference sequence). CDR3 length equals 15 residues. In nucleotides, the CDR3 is TGTGCCAGCAGCTTAGTCGCGGGCGGAGGCACTGAAGCTTTCTTT. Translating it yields CASSLVAGGGTEAFF. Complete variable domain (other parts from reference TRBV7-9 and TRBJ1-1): DTGVSQNPRHKITKRGQNVTFRCDPISEHNRLYWYRQTLGQGPEFLTYFQNEAQLEKSRLLSDRFSAERPKGSFSTLEIQRTEQGDSAMYLCASSLVAGGGTEAFFGQGTRLTVV.

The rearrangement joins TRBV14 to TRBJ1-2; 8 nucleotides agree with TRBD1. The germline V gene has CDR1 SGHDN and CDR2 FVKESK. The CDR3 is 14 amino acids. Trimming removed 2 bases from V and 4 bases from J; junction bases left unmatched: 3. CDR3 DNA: TGTGCCAGCAGCCAAAGGACAGGGACCTATGGCTACACCTTC. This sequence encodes CASSQRTGTYGYTF.

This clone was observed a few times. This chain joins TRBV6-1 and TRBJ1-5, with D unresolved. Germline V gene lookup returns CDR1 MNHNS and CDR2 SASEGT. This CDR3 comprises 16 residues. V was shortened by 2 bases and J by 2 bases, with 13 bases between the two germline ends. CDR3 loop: CASSEMGSSGNQPQHF. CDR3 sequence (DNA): TGTGCCAGCAGTGAAATGGGTTCGAGCGGCAATCAGCCCCAGCATTTT.

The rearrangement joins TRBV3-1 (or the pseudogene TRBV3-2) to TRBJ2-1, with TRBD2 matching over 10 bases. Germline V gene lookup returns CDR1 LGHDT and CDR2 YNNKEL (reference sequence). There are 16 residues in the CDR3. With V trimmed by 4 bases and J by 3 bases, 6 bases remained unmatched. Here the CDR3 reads CASSPLAGAIYNEQFF. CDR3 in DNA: TGTGCCAGCAGCCCCCTAGCGGGAGCTATCTACAATGAGCAGTTCTTC.

CDR3 sequence (DNA): TGTGCCAGCTCACCGCCGGAGCAGTACAATGAGCAGTTCTTC. Translated, it gives CASSPPEQYNEQFF. The chain has TRBV18 and TRBJ2-1; no clear D gene. CDR1 is KGHSH and CDR2 is LQKENI in the germline V gene. V was clipped by 3 bases and J by 4 bases, with 10 bases between them. The CDR3 is 14 residues long.

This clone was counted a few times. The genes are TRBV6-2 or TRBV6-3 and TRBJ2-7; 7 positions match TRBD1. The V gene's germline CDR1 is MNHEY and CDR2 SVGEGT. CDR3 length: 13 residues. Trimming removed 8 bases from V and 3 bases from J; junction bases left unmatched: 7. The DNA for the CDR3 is TGTGCCAGCTGCCGGGACAGAAACTACGAGCAGTACTTC. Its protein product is CASCRDRNYEQYF.

The CDR3 sequence: CKGGGSSYEQYF. CDR3 DNA sequence: TGCAAAGGGGGGGGGAGCTCCTACGAGCAGTACTTC. This chain joins TRBV29-1 and TRBJ2-7; TRBD2 might be the D (7 bases). Germline V lookup: CDR1 SQVTM, CDR2 ANQGSEA. The CDR3 totals 12 residues.

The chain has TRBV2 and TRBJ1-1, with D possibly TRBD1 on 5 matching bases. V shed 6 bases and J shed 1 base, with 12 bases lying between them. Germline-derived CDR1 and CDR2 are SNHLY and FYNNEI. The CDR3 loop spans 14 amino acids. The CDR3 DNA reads TGTGCCAGCAGAGTGACAGATACGAACACTGAAGCTTTCTTT. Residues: CASRVTDTNTEAFF.

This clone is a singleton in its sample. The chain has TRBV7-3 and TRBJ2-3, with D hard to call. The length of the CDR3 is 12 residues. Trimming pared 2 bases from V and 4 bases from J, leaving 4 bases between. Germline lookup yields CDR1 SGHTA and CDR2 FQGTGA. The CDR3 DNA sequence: TGTGCCAGCAGCTTATTCGCAGATACGCAGTATTTT. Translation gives CASSLFADTQYF.

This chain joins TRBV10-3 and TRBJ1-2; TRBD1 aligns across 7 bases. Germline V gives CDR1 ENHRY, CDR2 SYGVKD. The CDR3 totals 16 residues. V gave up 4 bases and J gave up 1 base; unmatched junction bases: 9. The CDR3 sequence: CAISVSGDRVNYGYTF. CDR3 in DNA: TGTGCCATCAGTGTCTCGGGTGACAGGGTTAACTATGGCTACACCTTC.